This T cell receptor beta chain was retrieved from a study of regulatory T cells in long-lasting Graves disease. With iRepertoire HTBI primers and Arm-PCR of CDR3 regions, TCR beta libraries were built. TCRdb recomputed calls from the multiplex PCR reads with MiXCR, one row per CDR3 protein. There are 550,000 to 650,000 distinct CDR3 sequences in the sample; 15% to 20% occur only once, and 12% lies in the top ten. This clonotype has just a few counts. The time point: newly diagnosed GD, antithyroid drugs for less than 3 months. Construction of the TCR library relied on RNA isolated from PBMCs. These same records also appear under a second study, on T cells in Graves' hyperthyroidism and ophthalmopathy. That source notes: The TCR CDR3 first-round RT-PCR relied on the HTBI primer set.

The receptor was derived from a man aged 18 to 30 with Graves disease. Specimen: peripheral blood mononuclear cells (PBMCs), collected at new diagnosis, from a patient treated with antithyroid drugs.

CDR3 in DNA: TGCGCCAGCAGCTTGGCAGCCGCCACAGATACGCAGTATTTT. This gives the protein CASSLAAATDTQYF. The chain combines TRBV5-1 with TRBJ2-3; D gene uncertain. Trimming took off 0 bases at V and 2 bases at J, with 7 bases between the two ends. Germline V lookup: CDR1 SGHRS, CDR2 YFSETQ. The length of the CDR3 is 14 residues.